This T cell receptor beta chain was found in a study of shared clonotypes between healthy human individuals. Libraries were prepared by immunoSEQ multiplex PCR; TCRdb keeps only in-frame clonotypes and omits some of them. This table holds approximately 82,000 clones, 62% found once. V shed 5 bases and J 2 bases; nucleotides not matched to a gene: 5. The germline V gene has CDR1 SGHTA and CDR2 FQGNSA. The CDR3 length is 17 residues. The receptor was derived from a man younger than 45 in good health. The chain is built from TRBV7-2 and TRBJ2-1; 14 bases match TRBD2. Sequencing was performed on memory CD8+ T cells sorted from blood. Subset described: CD45RO+ cells pooled with CCR7-negative TemRA cells. Written as DNA, the CDR3 is TGTGCCAGCAGCCCGAGACTAGCGGGAGGGCCCTACAATGAGCAGTTCTTC. Translating gives CASSPRLAGGPYNEQFF.